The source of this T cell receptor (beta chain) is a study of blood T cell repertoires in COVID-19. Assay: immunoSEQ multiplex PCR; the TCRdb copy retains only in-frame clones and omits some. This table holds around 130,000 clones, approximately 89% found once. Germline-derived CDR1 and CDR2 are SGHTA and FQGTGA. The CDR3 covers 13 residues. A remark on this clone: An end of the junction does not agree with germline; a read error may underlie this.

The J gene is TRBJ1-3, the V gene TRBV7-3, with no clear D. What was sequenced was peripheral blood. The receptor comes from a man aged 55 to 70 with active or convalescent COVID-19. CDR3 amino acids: CASSLIGPGDYDF. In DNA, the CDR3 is TGTGCCAGCAGCTTAATTGGACCCGGGGATTATGATTTT.